The 26 T cell receptor beta chains in this list originate from one sample, sequenced in a study of T-cell reconstitution after alpha-beta-depleted transplantation in children. Unique molecular identifiers were incorporated into the prepared TCRbeta library. TCRdb re-called the PCR reads through MiXCR, storing one row per CDR3 protein. The sample has about 110,000 distinct CDR3 sequences, 23% seen once; the top ten hold about 10%. Sequencing used PBMCs, mostly from graft donor cells, obtained 180 days after TCRalphabeta/CD19-depleted stem cell transplant. Receptors originate from a male patient aged 2 to 10 who had a stem cell transplant for chronic granulomatous disease, so the T cells may come from the graft donor.

V usage is TRBV5-1 and J usage is TRBJ2-2; D gene unclear. Germline V CDR1 and CDR2: SGHRS, YFSETQ. V shed 1 base and J shed 1 base, with 5 bases lying between them. The CDR3 consists of 14 residues. CDR3 nucleotide sequence: TGCGCCAGCAGCTTGCGAAAGAACACCGGGGAGCTGTTTTTT. Residues: CASSLRKNTGELFF.

The sample holds many counts of this clonotype. The chain combines TRBV28 with TRBJ2-7, with D perhaps given as TRBD1 or TRBD2 (6 bases each). V was trimmed by 2 bases and J by 6 bases, leaving 17 bases between them. From germline, CDR1 is MDHEN and CDR2 SYDVKM. This CDR3 region has 15 residues. CDR3 coding DNA: TGTGCCAGCAGTTTAATGGGGAAAGGGGGAGGCGAGCAGTACTTC. Residues: CASSLMGKGGGEQYF.

The rearrangement joins TRBV12-3 or TRBV12-4 to TRBJ2-1, with D unresolved. The length of the CDR3 is 11 residues. The V and J ends lost 6 bases and 10 bases respectively, with 10 bases between them. CDR3 amino acids: CASRWVGEQFF. The CDR3, as DNA: TGTGCCAGCAGATGGGTGGGGGAGCAGTTCTTC.

This clonotype has ten or more counts. The V call is TRBV29-1, the J call TRBJ2-3; either TRBD1 or TRBD2 may fit D (5 bases each). This CDR3 region has 14 residues. Germline-derived CDR1 and CDR2 are SQVTM and ANQGSEA. V lost 1 base to trimming and J lost 4 bases, with 12 bases between them. CDR3 amino acids: CSVEVGGTADTQYF. The CDR3 region has the DNA TGCAGCGTTGAAGTAGGTGGGACGGCAGATACGCAGTATTTT.

This clonotype was picked up a small number of times. The rearrangement uses TRBV12-3 or TRBV12-4 and TRBJ2-1, with TRBD2 identical over 8 bases. The junction had 8 bases not matched to a gene; V was cut back by 5 bases and J by 5 bases. The CDR3 sequence is 15 residues long. CDR3 sequence: CASSQRTSNHNEQFF. In DNA, the CDR3 is TGTGCCAGCAGTCAGCGGACTAGCAACCACAATGAGCAGTTCTTC.

This clonotype was counted ten times or more. The chain joins TRBV29-1 to TRBJ1-1; TRBD1 matches 12 bases. Germline lookup yields CDR1 SQVTM and CDR2 ANQGSEA. The CDR3 is 12 amino acids. V shed 7 bases, J shed 10 bases, and the junction held 7 bases outside the gene matches. The CDR3 bases are TGCAGCGCACCGGGACAGGGGGCGGGAGCTTTCTTT. It specifies CSAPGQGAGAFF.

This clonotype was seen ten or more times. The rearrangement links TRBV20-1 to TRBJ1-2; 7 bases are shared with TRBD1. Germline loops: CDR1 DFQATT, CDR2 SNEGSKA (reference sequence). The CDR3 has 15 amino acids. J lost 3 bases, V lost 3 bases, and 10 bases had no gene match. Written as DNA, the CDR3 is TGCAGTGCTAGTCCCAACAGGGGTTCGGACTATGGCTACACCTTC. Protein: CSASPNRGSDYGYTF.

The chain combines TRBV12-3 or TRBV12-4 with TRBJ2-3, with 9 bases lining up with TRBD2. CDR3 length: 14 amino acids. J gave up 4 bases and V 6 bases, and 5 bases lay outside the gene matches. The CDR3 region is CASSLIAGADTQYF. The CDR3 DNA reads TGTGCCAGCAGCCTTATAGCGGGAGCAGATACGCAGTATTTT.

The sample holds many counts of this clonotype. The chain recombines TRBV29-1 with TRBJ2-6, with unresolved D. The CDR3 totals 12 residues. Germline lookup yields CDR1 SQVTM and CDR2 ANQGSEA. Trimming removed 2 bases at V and 3 bases at J, with 2 bases between. Here the CDR3 reads CSVESGANVLTF. The CDR3, as DNA: TGCAGCGTTGAAAGTGGGGCCAACGTCCTGACTTTC.

This clonotype showed up many times. The rearrangement joins TRBV29-1 to TRBJ1-2, with 11 bases that match TRBD1. The CDR3 length is 13 residues. Losses at the gene ends were 4 bases for V and 4 bases for J; bases not matched to a gene: 2. Germline V gene lookup returns CDR1 SQVTM and CDR2 ANQGSEA. This chain's CDR3 is CSVGTGGVYGYTF. CDR3 DNA: TGCAGCGTTGGGACAGGGGGCGTCTATGGCTACACCTTC.

The chain has TRBV15 and TRBJ1-5; no reliable D call. Germline lookup yields CDR1 LNHNV and CDR2 YYDKDF (reference sequence). The V and J ends lost 0 bases and 5 bases respectively, with 8 bases between them. The CDR3 has 14 residues. The CDR3 region is CATSRDSSYQPQHF. CDR3 coding DNA: TGTGCCACCAGCAGAGATTCATCCTATCAGCCCCAGCATTTT.

This chain uses TRBV7-7 with TRBJ2-3; TRBD2 matches at 7 bases. After removal of 5 bases from V and 3 bases from J, the junction contained 11 bases not matched to a gene. From germline, CDR1 is SSHAT and CDR2 FNYEAQ (reference sequence). The CDR3 covers 16 residues. CDR3 amino acids: CASSPGAGRITDTQYF. CDR3 DNA: TGTGCCAGCAGCCCAGGAGCGGGGAGGATTACAGATACGCAGTATTTT.

This clonotype was counted between two and nine times. For the CDR3, the DNA is TGTGCCAGCAGCCAGTCGGGAGTACCCTACAATGAGCAGTTCTTC. Its translation: CASSQSGVPYNEQFF. V and J are TRBV12-3 or TRBV12-4 and TRBJ2-1; maybe TRBD2 (6 bases). Trimming left V 6 bases short and J 2 bases short, with 14 bases between. CDR3 length: 15 amino acids.

This clonotype was picked up many times. This rearrangement joins TRBV27 to TRBJ2-3; D uncertain. Germline assignment: CDR1 MNHEY and CDR2 SMNVEV (reference sequence). The CDR3 extends over 9 amino acids. V lost 9 bases and J 5 bases, leaving 3 bases between the germline ends. The CDR3 loop is CARRDTQYF. CDR3 coding DNA: TGTGCCAGAAGAGATACGCAGTATTTT.

This clonotype was recorded at least ten times. The genes are TRBV28 and TRBJ2-5; TRBD1 aligns across 7 bases. With V trimmed by 10 bases and J by 4 bases, 6 bases remained unmatched. Looked up from germline, CDR1 is MDHEN and CDR2 is SYDVKM. CDR3 size: 12 residues. CDR3 coding DNA: TGTGCCACTGTAGGGGGCAGAGAGACCCAGTACTTC. This codes for CATVGGRETQYF.

The sample holds a few counts of this clonotype. The V and J genes are TRBV27 and TRBJ2-1, with 9 bases that match TRBD1. V trimming: 4 bases; J trimming: 6 bases; junction bases outside the gene matches: 1. This CDR3 comprises 13 residues. Germline V gene lookup returns CDR1 MNHEY and CDR2 SMNVEV (reference sequence). The CDR3: CASSWTGVNEQFF. In DNA, the CDR3 is TGTGCCAGCAGTTGGACAGGGGTCAATGAGCAGTTCTTC.

This clonotype was seen ten or more times. The chain carries TRBV7-2 and TRBJ2-5, with D unresolved. The CDR3 runs 12 residues. The V end lost 6 bases, the J end lost 4 bases, and 9 bases lay between the germline ends. Germline V lookup: CDR1 SGHTA, CDR2 FQGNSA. The DNA of the CDR3 is TGTGCCAGCAGTCCCCAACCAGAGACCCAGTACTTC. Amino acids: CASSPQPETQYF.

This chain connects TRBV5-1 to TRBJ2-1; 9 bases agree with TRBD1. J gave up 7 bases and V 3 bases, and 5 bases lay outside the gene matches. The length of the CDR3 is 14 residues. The germline CDR1 and CDR2 sequences are SGHRS and YFSETQ. The CDR3 DNA is TGCGCCAGCAGCTCGACAGGGGGTGGAAATGAGCAGTTCTTC. Residues: CASSSTGGGNEQFF.

This clonotype was counted at least ten times. The V call is TRBV2, the J call TRBJ2-1; TRBD2 matches 8 bases. The CDR3 is 13 residues long. Germline lookup yields CDR1 SNHLY and CDR2 FYNNEI. Losses at the gene ends were 10 bases for V and 4 bases for J; bases not matched to a gene: 6. CDR3 region: CATFTSGYNEQFF. In nucleotides, the CDR3 is TGTGCCACCTTTACTAGCGGTTACAATGAGCAGTTCTTC.

The V gene is TRBV12-3 or TRBV12-4, the J gene TRBJ1-3; D is possibly TRBD1 (6 bases). The CDR3 is 13 residues long. V was shortened by 5 bases and J by 9 bases, with 14 bases between the two germline ends. In DNA, the CDR3 is TGTGCCAGCAGTCAGGGGCCCGGGGGCACCATATATTTT. Translating gives CASSQGPGGTIYF.

This clonotype was seen repeatedly, ten times or more. The rearrangement uses TRBV20-1 and TRBJ2-1; possible D gene TRBD2, 5 bases. The CDR3 has 13 residues. Germline V gene lookup returns CDR1 DFQATT and CDR2 SNEGSKA (reference sequence). V dropped 7 bases and J dropped 1 base, with 11 bases sitting between them. The CDR3 DNA reads as TGCAGTGGGGAACGGGAATCCTACAATGAGCAGTTCTTC. This encodes CSGERESYNEQFF.

The genes are TRBV10-3 and TRBJ2-3; 8 positions agree with TRBD1. Trimming cost V 6 bases and J 5 bases; bases outside gene matches: 10. The germline V gene has CDR1 ENHRY and CDR2 SYGVKD. The CDR3 sequence is 15 residues long. The CDR3 spells CAIRDPDRGGDTQYF. The CDR3 region has the DNA TGTGCCATCAGGGATCCAGACAGGGGCGGAGATACGCAGTATTTT.

The J gene is TRBJ2-7, the V gene TRBV27; TRBD2 matches 10 bases. The germline V gene encodes CDR1 MNHEY and CDR2 SMNVEV (reference sequence). The CDR3 extends over 15 amino acids. The V gene end was trimmed by 4 bases and the J gene end by 3 bases; junction bases not matched to a gene: 6. CDR3 coding DNA: TGTGCCAGCAGTTCCCTAGCGGGAGTAGACTACGAGCAGTACTTC. Amino acids: CASSSLAGVDYEQYF.

The V and J genes are TRBV20-1 and TRBJ2-7; 8 bases map to TRBD2. The CDR3 is made up of 15 amino acids. Germline CDR1 and CDR2: DFQATT and SNEGSKA (reference sequence). Trimming took 0 bases from V and 5 from J; bases not matched to a gene: 9. CDR3 loop: CSARDPREGLNEQYF. CDR3 DNA sequence: TGCAGTGCTAGAGATCCCCGGGAGGGCCTAAACGAGCAGTACTTC.

The CDR3 protein is CASRPGGLNWNEQFF. CDR3 nucleotides: TGTGCCAGCAGACCCGGGGGCCTAAATTGGAATGAGCAGTTCTTC. The chain combines TRBV7-2 with TRBJ2-1; D may match TRBD1 or TRBD2 (6 bases each). From germline, CDR1 is SGHTA and CDR2 FQGNSA. The ends were cut back, 6 bases at V and 7 bases at J, with 19 bases in the middle. This CDR3 comprises 15 residues.

This clonotype was seen ten or more times. V gene TRBV20-1 combines with J gene TRBJ2-3; D ambiguous. CDR3 length: 15 amino acids. The germline CDR1 and CDR2 sequences are DFQATT and SNEGSKA (reference sequence). Trimming pared 1 base from V and 2 bases from J, leaving 13 bases between. In DNA form, the CDR3 reads TGCAGTGCTAGAGGGGCCCCTGGGTCCACAGATACGCAGTATTTT. The encoded protein is CSARGAPGSTDTQYF.